This TCR beta chain was recovered during a study of T cells in Graves' hyperthyroidism and ophthalmopathy. Active moderate-to-severe ophthalmopathy, Clinical Activity Score at least 3, NOSPECS at least 4, under 3 months' duration. Exclusion followed for patients with uncontrolled infection, other autoimmune disease, pregnancy or lactation. Diagnosing involved the use of clinical symptoms, serum thyroxine and TRAb, thyroid ultrasound and orbital computed tomography. Study outcomes and limitations: Most thyroid clonotypes expanded above 0.001 were also detected in blood.

TCR beta CDR3 sequences were amplified from RNA transcripts. In the first-round RT-PCR of the TCR CDR3, the HTBI primer set was used. TCRdb re-called the multiplex PCR reads with MiXCR, one entry per CDR3 protein. The sample comprises roughly 650,000 distinct CDR3 sequences, approximately 15% of which are singletons, and 2.5% to 4% rests with the top ten. Ten or more counts support this clonotype. Its specificity is unknown. The V and J ends lost 4 bases and 0 bases, in that order; junction bases with no gene match: 3. Germline V lookup: CDR1 LGHDT, CDR2 YNNKEL (reference sequence). CDR3 length: 15 amino acids.

Sequenced input: blood. This clonotype originated in a woman in her 40s with Graves' ophthalmopathy. The rearrangement uses TRBV3-1 and TRBJ1-3; 7 bases align to TRBD1. In nucleotides, the CDR3 is TGTGCCAGCAGCCCGGACAGGTTCTCTGGAAACACCATATATTTT. Encoded protein: CASSPDRFSGNTIYF.